The 23 T cell receptor beta chains presented below share a single source sample, sequenced in a study of response to subunit inactivated influenza vaccine. TCRdb re-derived calls from the RT-PCR reads in MiXCR, one entry per CDR3 protein. The table lists about 570,000 distinct CDR3 sequences, 12% of them singletons, with roughly a tenth in the top ten. Sample: PBMCs from blood, taken on the day of vaccination. The receptors stem from a man aged 45-65 years who received an inactivated influenza vaccine.

This clonotype has only a few counts. The CDR3 DNA follows: TGTGCCAGCAGCTTGGTCGGAAAGAATGAGCAGTTCTTC. This sequence encodes CASSLVGKNEQFF. The chain uses TRBV11-3 and TRBJ2-1; D remains ambiguous. Between the trimmed V and J ends, which lost 3 bases and 7 bases, there was a span of 10 bases. The CDR3 spans 13 residues. From germline, CDR1 is SGHNT and CDR2 YENEEA.

The V call is TRBV24-1, the J call TRBJ2-1; TRBD1 matches at 8 bases. Looked up from germline, CDR1 is KGHDR and CDR2 is SFDVKD. V shed 5 bases and J 6 bases; nucleotides not matched to a gene: 5. CDR3 size: 14 residues. The CDR3 DNA sequence: TGTGCCACCAGTGTGGGACAGGTGATCAATGAGCAGTTCTTC. As protein: CATSVGQVINEQFF.

The CDR3 loop is CSAGRTAIRSEAFF. CDR3 DNA sequence: TGCAGTGCTGGGAGGACCGCGATCCGCTCTGAAGCTTTCTTT. J is TRBJ1-1 and V is TRBV20-1, with D unresolved. Germline loops: CDR1 DFQATT, CDR2 SNEGSKA (reference sequence). V lost 5 bases and J 6 bases, leaving 19 bases between the germline ends. The CDR3 contains 14 residues.

This clonotype was seen only a few times. The CDR3 DNA reads TGTGCCAGCAGCCCGGGGACAGGGAGTGAAAAACTGTTTTTT. Translating gives CASSPGTGSEKLFF. The genes are TRBV7-8 and TRBJ1-4; 9 nucleotides align to TRBD1. There are 14 residues in the CDR3. The V gene end was trimmed by 5 bases and the J gene end by 7 bases; junction bases not matched to a gene: 5. Germline CDR1 and CDR2: SGHVS and FQNEAQ.

This clonotype was counted a few times. V is TRBV20-1 and J is TRBJ1-1; weak D call: TRBD1 (5 bases). Looked up from germline, CDR1 is DFQATT and CDR2 is SNEGSKA (reference sequence). This CDR3 contains 12 residues. V lost 7 bases to trimming and J lost 4 bases, with 13 bases between them. The CDR3 sequence is CSVTPGGTEAFF. The CDR3 bases are TGCAGTGTTACACCGGGGGGCACTGAAGCTTTCTTT.

The chain has TRBV9 and TRBJ1-1; D is unresolved. The V and J ends lost 0 bases and 5 bases respectively, with 11 bases between them. This CDR3 has 14 amino acids. CDR1 is SGDLS and CDR2 is YYNGEE in the germline V gene. The CDR3 loop reads CASSVGLSGTEAFF. CDR3 nucleotides: TGTGCCAGCAGCGTAGGTCTCTCGGGGACTGAAGCTTTCTTT.

The gene calls are TRBV30 and TRBJ2-2; no clear D. With 2 bases removed from V and 11 bases from J, the gap between germline ends came to 9 bases. CDR3 length equals 11 residues. Per the germline V gene, CDR1 is GTSNPN and CDR2 is SVGIG (reference sequence). For the CDR3, the DNA is TGTGCCTGGAGTATTCAATATGAGCTGTTTTTT. Its protein is CAWSIQYELFF.

This clonotype showed up just a few times. The chain uses TRBV6-1 and TRBJ2-3, with D perhaps TRBD2 (6 bases). V was trimmed by 7 bases and J by 2 bases, leaving 19 bases between them. CDR1 and CDR2 from the germline V gene are MNHNS and SASEGT. The CDR3 has 16 residues. The CDR3: CASTEPGAGPTDTQYF. CDR3 coding DNA: TGTGCCAGCACCGAACCGGGAGCGGGCCCCACAGATACGCAGTATTTT.

This clonotype showed up just a few times. The chain joins TRBV11-2 to TRBJ2-5; possibly TRBD2 for D (7 bases). The CDR3 sequence is 15 residues long. Germline V gene lookup returns CDR1 SGHAT and CDR2 FQNNGV. V shed 0 bases and J shed 7 bases, with 15 bases lying between them. The CDR3 is CASSLERGLRGTQYF. The CDR3 DNA sequence: TGTGCCAGCAGCTTAGAGCGGGGGCTTCGGGGGACCCAGTACTTC.

This clonotype was counted at least ten times. This CDR3 is CASSQDISLTKLEQFF. The CDR3 DNA follows: TGCGCCAGCAGCCAAGATATCTCATTGACTAAGCTAGAGCAGTTCTTC. The chain is built from TRBV4-3 and TRBJ2-1; weak D call: TRBD2 (5 bases). The CDR3 length is 16 residues. Germline V gene data show CDR1 as LGHNA and CDR2 as YSLEER. With 0 bases removed from V and 10 bases from J, the gap between germline ends came to 19 bases.

The chain carries TRBV4-1 and TRBJ2-4, with 10 bases that match TRBD1. The CDR3 length is 17 residues. J was trimmed by 0 bases and V by 4 bases; bases with no gene match: 6. Germline lookup yields CDR1 MGHRA and CDR2 YSYEKL. The CDR3 region has the DNA TGCGCCAGCAGCCCCCGAGGACAGGGGGTAGCCAAAAACATTCAGTACTTC. It is translated as CASSPRGQGVAKNIQYF.

The chain carries TRBV7-2 and TRBJ2-3; 13 bases are a match to TRBD2. Unmatched junction bases numbered 4, after V lost 5 bases and J lost 5 bases. Germline lookup yields CDR1 SGHTA and CDR2 FQGNSA. This CDR3 comprises 15 residues. In nucleotides, the CDR3 is TGTGCCAGCAGCGTGGGACTAGCGGGGAGAGATACGCAGTATTTT. Its translation: CASSVGLAGRDTQYF.

The table lists this clonotype with a few counts. The V and J genes are TRBV6-2 or TRBV6-3 and TRBJ2-4; 10 bases agree with TRBD1. The length of the CDR3 is 16 residues. CDR1 is MNHEY, CDR2 SVGEGT, per germline. Trimming cost V 6 bases and J 3 bases; bases outside gene matches: 8. CDR3 sequence reads: CASRRQGAIYKNIQYF. The DNA of the CDR3 is TGTGCCAGCAGGAGACAGGGGGCTATTTACAAAAACATTCAGTACTTC.

The CDR3 is CSAHSGDQPQHF. CDR3 bases: TGCAGTGCCCACTCAGGGGATCAGCCCCAGCATTTT. The chain combines TRBV20-1 with TRBJ1-5, with a possible D match to TRBD1 (6 bases). Germline CDR1 is DFQATT and CDR2 is SNEGSKA (reference sequence). V was cut by 6 bases and J by 5 bases, with 11 bases left in between. There are 12 residues in the CDR3.

In its sample, this clonotype was seen a few times. V and J are TRBV6-2 or TRBV6-3 and TRBJ2-1; 10 bases match TRBD1. The germline gives CDR1 MNHEY, CDR2 SVGEGT. V was clipped by 6 bases and J by 7 bases; unmatched bases: 12. The CDR3 consists of 16 residues. In DNA form, the CDR3 reads TGTGCCAGCAGACCACCCGGGACAGGGGTAATGAATGAGCAGTTCTTC. Its protein is CASRPPGTGVMNEQFF.

This clonotype has just a few counts. The gene calls are TRBV6-2 or TRBV6-3 and TRBJ2-3, with 8 bases matching TRBD2. V shed 7 bases and J 1 base; nucleotides not matched to a gene: 4. This CDR3 contains 14 residues. Germline CDR1 reads MNHEY; CDR2 reads SVGEGT. The CDR3 region has the DNA TGTGCCAGCAAGCGGGAGATGGGCACAGATACGCAGTATTTT. Translating gives CASKREMGTDTQYF.

The V call is TRBV7-9, the J call TRBJ2-7; no reliable D call. The V end lost 1 base, the J end lost 5 bases, and 21 bases lay between the germline ends. In germline, CDR1 is SEHNR, CDR2 FQNEAQ (reference sequence). This CDR3 spans 17 amino acids. CDR3 protein: CASSLVPFLPLAHEQYF. Written as DNA, the CDR3 is TGTGCCAGCAGCTTAGTTCCGTTTTTACCTCTCGCCCACGAGCAGTACTTC.

In this sample, this clonotype turned up many times. The chain is built from TRBV12-3 or TRBV12-4 and TRBJ1-1; D might be TRBD1 (6 bases). CDR3 length: 18 residues. V was shortened by 1 base and J by 1 base, with 19 bases between the two germline ends. CDR3 sequence: CASSLVEIWTDSNTEAFF. The CDR3 coding sequence is TGTGCCAGCAGTTTAGTGGAAATATGGACAGACTCGAACACTGAAGCTTTCTTT.

This chain joins TRBV20-1 and TRBJ2-3, with a possible D match to TRBD2 (5 bases). With 3 bases removed from V and 1 base from J, the gap between germline ends came to 8 bases. The CDR3 has 13 residues. Looked up from germline, CDR1 is DFQATT and CDR2 is SNEGSKA (reference sequence). DNA for the CDR3: TGCAGTGCTAGTGTTAGCGGCACAGATACGCAGTATTTT. It encodes CSASVSGTDTQYF.

The rearrangement uses TRBV7-2 and TRBJ2-7; D may be TRBD2 (6 bases). The CDR3 consists of 13 residues. Trimming left V 4 bases short and J 4 bases short, with 11 bases between. CDR1 is SGHTA and CDR2 is FQGNSA in the germline V gene. CDR3 residues: CASSSKTSYEQYF. As DNA, the CDR3 is TGTGCCAGCAGCTCCAAGACTAGTTACGAGCAGTACTTC.

This clonotype was counted only a few times. V and J are TRBV7-8 and TRBJ2-7, with D possibly being TRBD1 (5 bases). The germline gives CDR1 SGHVS, CDR2 FQNEAQ. The germline V and J ends were trimmed by 5 bases and 0 bases, with 14 bases remaining between them. There are 15 residues in the CDR3. CDR3 residues: CASSMTEAFSYEQYF. The DNA of the CDR3 is TGTGCCAGCAGCATGACAGAGGCCTTCTCCTACGAGCAGTACTTC.

The chain couples TRBV7-8 to TRBJ2-3; 9 bases are a match to TRBD1. The CDR3 spans 12 residues. With 6 bases clipped from V and 15 bases from J, the junction kept 10 bases outside the gene matches. CDR1 and CDR2 from the germline V gene are SGHVS and FQNEAQ. CDR3 loop: CASRAGQGRKYF. DNA for the CDR3: TGTGCCAGCAGGGCGGGACAGGGAAGAAAATATTTT.

At least ten counts were recorded for this clonotype. This chain connects TRBV29-1 to TRBJ2-7; a weak D match, TRBD1 (6 bases). Germline CDR1 is SQVTM and CDR2 is ANQGSEA. The CDR3 extends over 11 amino acids. The V and J ends lost 7 bases and 6 bases respectively, with 13 bases between them. CDR3 sequence: CSAYYRAEQYF. For the CDR3, the DNA is TGCAGCGCCTACTACAGGGCCGAGCAGTACTTC.